Below are 9 T cell receptor beta chains sequenced from a single sample in a study of response to subunit inactivated influenza vaccine. A single record per CDR3 protein comes from TCRdb applying MiXCR to the RT-PCR reads. The sample records around 520,000 distinct CDR3 sequences, around 11% being singletons. Sequenced material: PBMCs from blood, taken on the day of vaccination. Receptor source: a man aged 50 or older who received an inactivated influenza vaccine.

V and J are TRBV2 and TRBJ1-4; 9 bases are a match to TRBD1. CDR3 length equals 16 residues. The J segment lost 10 bases and the V segment lost 3 bases, leaving 12 bases of the junction unmatched. Looked up from germline, CDR1 is SNHLY and CDR2 is FYNNEI. CDR3: CASSDTGTGIMGKLFF. The CDR3 nucleotides read TGTGCCAGCAGTGATACCGGGACAGGGATAATGGGAAAACTGTTTTTT.

The chain combines TRBV2 with TRBJ2-5; 8 nucleotides agree with TRBD2. Germline CDR1 reads SNHLY; CDR2 reads FYNNEI. The CDR3 runs 14 residues. V lost 6 bases to trimming and J lost 4 bases; unmatched junction nucleotides: 7. CDR3 coding DNA: TGTGCCAGCAGAGGAGGACTAGCTCGAGAGACCCAGTACTTC. It is translated as CASRGGLARETQYF.

The chain uses TRBV20-1 and TRBJ2-6; 10 bases align to TRBD1. V gave up 6 bases and J gave up 0 bases; unmatched junction bases: 8. Germline CDR1 is DFQATT and CDR2 is SNEGSKA (reference sequence). CDR3 length: 17 residues. This CDR3 is CSAYGTGVYSGANVLTF. Written as DNA, the CDR3 is TGCAGTGCATACGGGACAGGGGTCTACTCTGGGGCCAACGTCCTGACTTTC.

This clonotype has a count of ten or more. The V call is TRBV4-2, the J call TRBJ2-3, with D possibly TRBD2 on 6 matching bases. Trimming removed 1 base from V and 4 bases from J, with 12 bases in between. From germline, CDR1 is LGHNA and CDR2 YNFKEQ. The CDR3 runs 15 residues. CDR3 bases: TGTGCCAGCAGCCAAGGCCCGGGGGTCGCAGATACGCAGTATTTT. Protein: CASSQGPGVADTQYF.

There are a few counts of this clonotype. This sequence joins TRBV4-3 and TRBJ2-7; D may be TRBD1 or TRBD2 (6 bases each). From germline, CDR1 is LGHNA and CDR2 YSLEER. V dropped 4 bases and J dropped 7 bases, with 20 bases sitting between them. This CDR3 region has 15 residues. CDR3 sequence (DNA): TGCGCCAGCAGCCGGGGGGCGGGACCCCGCTTTGAGCAGTACTTC. It yields the protein CASSRGAGPRFEQYF.

This clonotype was recorded a few times. This sequence joins TRBV5-1 and TRBJ2-3, with D hard to call. The V gene lost 0 bases and the J gene lost 0 bases, with 11 bases spanning the gap. The CDR3 has 16 residues. CDR1 is SGHRS, CDR2 YFSETQ, per germline. The CDR3 DNA follows: TGCGCCAGCAGCTTGGCACCCCGTGCTAGCACAGATACGCAGTATTTT. Protein product: CASSLAPRASTDTQYF.

In this sample, this clonotype turned up a few times. This rearrangement joins TRBV20-1 to TRBJ2-7; D is possibly TRBD2 (6 bases). Germline V gene sequence: CDR1 DFQATT, CDR2 SNEGSKA (reference sequence). The CDR3 runs 13 residues. Trimming took off 3 bases at V and 4 bases at J, with 13 bases between the two ends. The CDR3 DNA is TGCAGTGCTAGCGCGGGGCGCCTATACGAGCAGTACTTC. Amino acids: CSASAGRLYEQYF.

This clonotype has at least ten counts. This chain uses TRBV10-3 with TRBJ2-3, with a tentative D call TRBD2 (5 bases). Trimming took 3 bases from V and 0 from J, leaving 10 bases between them. There are 15 residues in the CDR3. Germline CDR1 is ENHRY and CDR2 is SYGVKD. The CDR3 coding sequence is TGTGCCATCAGTGACGGACTCACTAGCACAGATACGCAGTATTTT. Encoded protein: CAISDGLTSTDTQYF.

Ten or more counts support this clonotype. V is TRBV10-2 and J is TRBJ2-2; D call uncertain. Trimming stripped 7 bases from V and 7 bases from J, with 7 bases between. The germline V gene has CDR1 WSHSY and CDR2 SAAADI. The CDR3 extends over 11 amino acids. As DNA, the CDR3 is TGCGCCAGCACCGGCGGCGGGGAGCTGTTTTTT. Translated, it gives CASTGGGELFF.